This entry is about one T cell receptor (beta chain). The antigen remains undetermined. The data are from a study of CD8 T cells in ankylosing spondylitis. General observations from the study: Clones tied to disease were said to be significantly enriched in matched ankylosing spondylitis synovial fluid. The study identified a TCR beta motif of roughly eight highly homologous variants that appeared characteristic of ankylosing spondylitis blood. Clones linked with disease were CD8+ and fairly uncommon in the peripheral blood.

One entry per CDR3 protein results from TCRdb running MiXCR on the 5' RACE reads. The repertoire includes roughly 440,000 distinct CDR3 sequences, roughly 17% of them detected once, and approximately 0.93% sits in the top ten. The germline gives CDR1 SEHNR, CDR2 FQNEAQ (reference sequence). Trimming took off 4 bases at V and 11 bases at J, with 14 bases between the two ends. This CDR3 has 12 residues. The receptor was derived from a male donor with ankylosing spondylitis. The sequenced sample consisted of blood, either unsorted or a sorted T cell fraction (not recorded which). V is TRBV7-9 and J is TRBJ1-1; D unclear. CDR3 sequence reads: CASSSGDGVAFF. Here the CDR3 DNA reads TGTGCCAGCAGCTCAGGTGATGGGGTGGCTTTCTTT. The complete variable domain, with remaining parts taken from reference TRBV7-9 and TRBJ1-1, reads DTGVSQNPRHKITKRGQNVTFRCDPISEHNRLYWYRQTLGQGPEFLTYFQNEAQLEKSRLLSDRFSAERPKGSFSTLEIQRTEQGDSAMYLCASSSGDGVAFFGQGTRLTVV.